A selection of T cell receptor beta chains follows, all from one sample in a study of blood T cell repertoires in COVID-19. The method was immunoSEQ multiplex PCR; TCRdb's version includes in-frame clones alone and lacks a portion of them. The table records roughly 100,000 clones, 88% of them present only once. The sample consisted of peripheral blood. The receptor source for this set is a woman at least 80 years old with active COVID-19. Each CDR3 is given with its conserved first and last residue. The order of the fields is J gene, D gene, V gene, clone size, CDR3 DNA, CDR3 protein. The D gene is left open where the match is weak. Only part of the rows carry a size: once, few, many, or a class if the clone is expanded.

TRBJ1-3 | . | TRBV9 | . | TGTGCCAGCAGCCCACGCGGGGGGCCCCGGTCCGGAAACACCATATATTTT | CASSPRGGPRSGNTIYF
TRBJ2-7 | . | TRBV2 | . | TGTGCCAGCAGGAGTTACGAGCAGTACTTC | CASRSYEQYF
TRBJ2-7 | TRBD1 | TRBV19 | . | TGTGCCAGCAGGCCCCGGGACAGGGGGCTCCACGAGCAGTACTTC | CASRPRDRGLHEQYF
TRBJ2-2 | TRBD1 | TRBV4-1 | . | TGCGCCAGCAGCCAAATAAAACCGGGACAGGGGCGATTCGCGAACACCGGGGAGCTGTTTTTT | CASSQIKPGQGRFANTGELFF
TRBJ2-1 | . | TRBV20-1 | . | TGCAGTGTTATGAGCTGGAATGAGCAGTTCTTC | CSVMSWNEQFF
TRBJ1-2 | TRBD1 | TRBV6-6 | once | TGTGCCAGCACTCTACAGGGGGCGTATGGCTACACCTTC | CASTLQGAYGYTF
TRBJ2-3 | . | TRBV28 | . | TGTGCCAGCAGTTTAGCCTTCGCCTCGCCTGAACCGTCTTTTGCCGAGCCAGATACGCAGTATTTT | CASSLAFASPEPSFAEPDTQYF
TRBJ2-1 | . | TRBV7-2 | . | TGTGCCAGCAGCTTAACGCGGGACTCCTACAATGAGCAGTTCTTC | CASSLTRDSYNEQFF
TRBJ2-5 | . | TRBV20-1 | . | TGCAGTGCCAAGCGGCAAGAGACCCAGTACTTC | CSAKRQETQYF
TRBJ2-7 | TRBD1 | TRBV4-1 | few | TGCGCCAGCAGCCCAGGGCCTGGGACAGGGGGCCAATACGAGCAGTACTTC | CASSPGPGTGGQYEQYF
TRBJ2-1 | TRBD2 | TRBV4-2 | . | TGTGCCAGCAGCCAAGATCTTGGCGGGAGGGCCGGTGAGCAGTTCTTC | CASSQDLGGRAGEQFF
TRBJ2-3 | TRBD1 | TRBV6-2/TRBV6-3 | . | TGTGCCAGCAGTTACGATACAGGGGGCGCGGTAGATACGCAGTATTTT | CASSYDTGGAVDTQYF
TRBJ2-3 | . | TRBV7-3 | few | TGTGCCAGCAGCTTAGGCTCCCCTCCAGATACGCAGTATTTT | CASSLGSPPDTQYF
TRBJ2-7 | . | TRBV9 | . | TGTGCCAGCAGCGTAGGCCAGGGGACCTCCTACGAGCAGTACTTC | CASSVGQGTSYEQYF
TRBJ1-1 | TRBD1 | TRBV7-3 | once | TGTGCCAGCAGCTTAACGGGACAGTTGAACACTGAAGCTTTCTTT | CASSLTGQLNTEAFF
TRBJ2-2 | TRBD1 | TRBV18 | . | TGTGCCAGCTCAAGAGACAGGGGCACCGGGGAGCTGTTTTTT | CASSRDRGTGELFF
TRBJ2-1 | . | TRBV7-2 | . | TGTGCCAGCAGCTACCACTCTTACAATGAGCAGTTCTTC | CASSYHSYNEQFF
TRBJ2-1 | TRBD1 | TRBV11-1 | . | TGTGCCAGCAGCGTGGACAGGGGCACCTACAATGAGCAGTTCTTC | CASSVDRGTYNEQFF
TRBJ2-7 | TRBD2 | TRBV28 | . | TGTGCCAGCAGTTTATTCCCTAGCGGGAGCTACGAGCAGTACTTC | CASSLFPSGSYEQYF
TRBJ1-3 | TRBD1 | TRBV18 | . | TGTGCCAGCTCACGGACAGGGGAATTTGGAAACACCATATATTTT | CASSRTGEFGNTIYF
TRBJ2-7 | TRBD1 | TRBV29-1 | . | TGCAGCGTTGGAGGGGGACAGGGCTACTACGAGCAGTACTTC | CSVGGGQGYYEQYF
TRBJ1-3 | . | TRBV3-1/TRBV3-2 | few | TGTGCCAGCAGCCAGGCCTCCTCTGGAAACACCATATATTTT | CASSQASSGNTIYF
TRBJ1-1 | TRBD1 | TRBV5-6 | . | TGTGCCAGCAGCTTGGGCATTTTCGGGACAGGGAGGTACACTGAAGCTTTCTTT | CASSLGIFGTGRYTEAFF
TRBJ1-5 | TRBD1 | TRBV5-8 | . | TGTGCCAGCAGGACAGGGGGCTTGGGTGGTCAGCCCCAGCATTTT | CASRTGGLGGQPQHF
TRBJ1-1 | . | TRBV7-2 | . | TGTGCCAGCAGCTTAGGGGGCCCCGGAAAAGCTTTCTTT | CASSLGGPGKAFF
TRBJ1-2 | . | TRBV5-6 | . | TGTGCCAGCAGCCTCGGGACATCATACGGCTACACCTTC | CASSLGTSYGYTF
TRBJ1-1 | TRBD1 | TRBV5-6 | . | TGTGCCAGCAGCTTGGGGCAGGGGGCCCCGAACACTGAAGCTTTCTTT | CASSLGQGAPNTEAFF
TRBJ2-7 | . | TRBV5-4 | . | TGTGCCAGCAGCCCCGGTCCTGCCGGGAGTGGCTCCTACGAGCAGTACTTC | CASSPGPAGSGSYEQYF
TRBJ1-2 | . | TRBV7-2 | . | TGTGCCAGCAACGAGAACAGCAACTATGGCTACACCTTC | CASNENSNYGYTF
TRBJ2-7 | . | TRBV19 | . | TGTGCCAGTGGGGGGACAGACTCCTACGAGCAGTACTTC | CASGGTDSYEQYF
TRBJ2-7 | . | TRBV7-2 | . | TGTGCCAGCAGCTTAGGAGGGAGAAGGTGGGGCGAGCAGTACTTC | CASSLGGRRWGEQYF
TRBJ2-7 | TRBD2 | TRBV28 | . | TGTGCCAGCAGTTTCGCTAGCGGGAGGGGAGAGAACGAGCAGTACTTC | CASSFASGRGENEQYF
TRBJ2-3 | . | TRBV9 | . | TGTGCCAGCAGTTCTATGAGCACAGATACGCAGTATTTT | CASSSMSTDTQYF
TRBJ2-3 | TRBD2 | TRBV5-4 | once | TGTGCCAGCAGGACAGGGACTAGCGGGAGTAGCACAGATACGCAGTATTTT | CASRTGTSGSSTDTQYF
TRBJ2-7 | . | TRBV7-9 | . | TGTGCCAGCAGCTCCCTTGCGGGGTCCTACGAGCAGTACTTC | CASSSLAGSYEQYF
TRBJ2-1 | TRBD1 | TRBV9 | . | TGTGCCAGCAGCGTAGAGGGACAGAGTTACAATGAGCAGTTCTTC | CASSVEGQSYNEQFF
TRBJ2-1 | TRBD1 | TRBV7-2 | . | TGTGCCAGCAGCCCCTTAACGGGGACAGTCGGGCCCTACAATGAGCAGTTCTTC | CASSPLTGTVGPYNEQFF
TRBJ2-3 | TRBD2 | TRBV19 | . | TGTGCCAGTAGTATAGAGAGACTAGCAAGTAGCACAGATACGCAGTATTTT | CASSIERLASSTDTQYF
TRBJ1-3 | . | TRBV2 | . | TGTGCCAGCAGGGTCTATCGCTCTGGAAACACCATATATTTT | CASRVYRSGNTIYF
TRBJ2-7 | TRBD2 | TRBV7-2 | . | TGTGCCAGCAGCTTCATTAGGCTAGCGGGAGTCTACGAGCAGTACTTC | CASSFIRLAGVYEQYF
TRBJ1-4 | . | TRBV6-2/TRBV6-3 | . | TGTGCCAGCAGCCCTCTTCGGACAGCAACTAATGAAAAACTGTTTTTT | CASSPLRTATNEKLFF
TRBJ2-1 | . | TRBV7-9 | . | TGTGCCAGCAGCCCGGGGGCCACAGGGGACAATGAGCAGTTCTTC | CASSPGATGDNEQFF
TRBJ1-3 | . | TRBV4-2 | few | TGTGCCAGCAGCCAACGGCAGCCAGGCCGCTCTGGAAACACCATATATTTT | CASSQRQPGRSGNTIYF
TRBJ1-1 | . | TRBV12-3/TRBV12-4 | . | TGTGCCAGCAGGGCCGGAGGGGAGGTGGAAGCTTTCTTT | CASRAGGEVEAFF
TRBJ2-5 | . | TRBV29-1 | . | TGCAGCGCTCGAAGAGGTTCGGGATGGGAGACCCAGTACTTC | CSARRGSGWETQYF
TRBJ1-2 | TRBD1 | TRBV7-2 | . | TGTGCCAGCAGCAAGGGACAGGGGGCGAGGGGCTACACCTTC | CASSKGQGARGYTF
TRBJ2-1 | . | TRBV5-1 | . | TGCGCCAGCAGCTTGATGGTTAGCAATGAGCAGTTCTTC | CASSLMVSNEQFF
TRBJ2-1 | TRBD2 | TRBV28 | once | TGTGCCAGCCCCCCTAGCGGGGATTACAATGAGCAGTTCTTC | CASPPSGDYNEQFF
TRBJ2-4 | TRBD1 | TRBV7-3 | . | TGTGCCAGCAGCTTGACAGGGGGGGACATTCAGTACTTC | CASSLTGGDIQYF
TRBJ2-7 | . | TRBV20-1 | . | TGCAGTGCTAGTCGAGGGAGCGGCGAGCAGTACTTC | CSASRGSGEQYF
TRBJ1-4 | . | TRBV3-1/TRBV3-2 | . | TGTGCCAGCAGCCCGGACAAGGGGGACGAAAAACTGTTTTTT | CASSPDKGDEKLFF
TRBJ2-7 | TRBD2 | TRBV4-3 | . | TGCGCCTGCAGCCGACTAGCGGGAGGGCCCTACGAGCAGTACTTC | CACSRLAGGPYEQYF
TRBJ2-7 | . | TRBV13 | . | TGTGCCAGCAGCCTGGGCTTCGGGGTCGAGCAGTACTTC | CASSLGFGVEQYF
TRBJ2-3 | TRBD2 | TRBV15 | . | TGTGCCACCAGCAGACTAGCGGGAGTGGGCACAGATACGCAGTATTTT | CATSRLAGVGTDTQYF
TRBJ2-1 | TRBD2 | TRBV20-1 | once | TGCAGTGCTAGTGGACTCGCGGGGGTGATCAACAATGAGCAGTTCTTC | CSASGLAGVINNEQFF
TRBJ2-7 | TRBD1 | TRBV9 | once | TGTGCCAGCAGTGCCGGGACAGGGAGCTCCTACGAGCAGTACTTC | CASSAGTGSSYEQYF
TRBJ1-2 | . | TRBV15 | . | TGTGCCACCAGCAGAGAGTCTTATGGCTACACCTTC | CATSRESYGYTF
TRBJ2-5 | TRBD1 | TRBV7-9 | . | TGTGCCAGCAGCCGAGGGGGCGGGGAGACCCAGTACTTC | CASSRGGGETQYF